This T cell receptor (beta chain) was documented in a study of human T cells and chemical hapten exposure. At the level of the study: Mainly, slight library volume differences in the pool made TCR yields vary.

Library construction involved attaching unique molecular identifiers to individual cDNA molecules, which allowed quantitative, reproducible TCR counting. The authors' processing: Samples ranged from roughly 20,000 to 700,000 TCRs, with a median of around 100,000. TCRdb analysed the RACE reads with MiXCR anew, one entry per CDR3 protein. The V and J calls, along with clone size, are taken from TCRdb and not from the paper's own processing. The sample carries around 130,000 distinct CDR3 sequences, roughly 9% recorded once. The study, taken as a whole, reports: Sensitizing with DPC caused no change in TCRs above 1 in 1000 frequency.

Time point meaning: healthy volunteer bleed at 2 weeks. Unfractionated whole blood was the source from which total RNA was extracted. In this sample, this clonotype turned up many times. What it binds is unknown. The sample was whole blood. This clonotype was sampled from a male donor in good health. Some clones in this sample may be carry-over from other donors' samples.

In DNA form, the CDR3 reads TGCAGCGGCCAGACTAGCGGGTTACCCTACGAGCAGTACTTC. The encoded protein is CSGQTSGLPYEQYF. The chain is built from TRBV29-1 and TRBJ2-7, with 10 bases aligning to TRBD2. Per germline, CDR1 SQVTM and CDR2 ANQGSEA. V shed 7 bases and J 2 bases; nucleotides not matched to a gene: 8. The CDR3 length is 14 residues.